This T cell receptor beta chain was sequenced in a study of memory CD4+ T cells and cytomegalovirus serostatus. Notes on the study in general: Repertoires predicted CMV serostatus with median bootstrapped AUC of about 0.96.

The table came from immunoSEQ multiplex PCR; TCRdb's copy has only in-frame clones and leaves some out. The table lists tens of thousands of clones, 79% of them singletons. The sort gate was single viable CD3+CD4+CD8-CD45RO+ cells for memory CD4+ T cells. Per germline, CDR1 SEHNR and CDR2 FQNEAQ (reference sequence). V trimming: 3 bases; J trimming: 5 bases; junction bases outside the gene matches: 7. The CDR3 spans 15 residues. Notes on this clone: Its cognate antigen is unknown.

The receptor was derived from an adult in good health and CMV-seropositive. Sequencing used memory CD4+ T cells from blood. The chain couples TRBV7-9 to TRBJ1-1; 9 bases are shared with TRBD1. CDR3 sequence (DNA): TGTGCCAGCAGCTTGGAACAGGGGGCTGGGACTGAAGCTTTCTTT. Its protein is CASSLEQGAGTEAFF.